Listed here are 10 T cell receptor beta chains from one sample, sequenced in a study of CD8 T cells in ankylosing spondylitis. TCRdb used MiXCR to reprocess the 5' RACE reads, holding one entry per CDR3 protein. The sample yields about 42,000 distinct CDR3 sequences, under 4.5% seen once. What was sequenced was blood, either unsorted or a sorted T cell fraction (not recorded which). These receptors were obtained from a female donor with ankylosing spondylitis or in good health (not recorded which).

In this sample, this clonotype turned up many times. CDR3 nucleotide sequence: TGTGCCAGCAGCGTATCTTTGTCCGTGGCAGGCTCTGGGGCCAACGTCCTGACTTTC. Residues: CASSVSLSVAGSGANVLTF. The gene calls are TRBV9 and TRBJ2-6; D gene unclear. V lost 1 base and J lost 0, with 17 bases in between. CDR1 and CDR2 (germline): SGDLS, YYNGEE. The CDR3 sequence is 19 residues long.

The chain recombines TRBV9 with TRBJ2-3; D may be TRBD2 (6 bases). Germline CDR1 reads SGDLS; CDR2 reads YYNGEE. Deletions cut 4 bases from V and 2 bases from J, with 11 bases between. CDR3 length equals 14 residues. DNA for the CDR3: TGTGCCAGCAGCTCGACGGGGGTCACAGATACGCAGTATTTT. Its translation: CASSSTGVTDTQYF.

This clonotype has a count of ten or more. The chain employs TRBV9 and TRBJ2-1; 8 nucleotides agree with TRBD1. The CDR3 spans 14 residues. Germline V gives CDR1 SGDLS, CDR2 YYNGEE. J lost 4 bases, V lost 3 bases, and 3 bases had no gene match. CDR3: CASSGYRGYNEQFF. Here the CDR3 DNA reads TGTGCCAGCAGCGGCTACAGGGGGTACAATGAGCAGTTCTTC. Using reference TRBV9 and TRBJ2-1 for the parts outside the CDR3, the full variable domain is DSGVTQTPKHLITATGQRVTLRCSPRSGDLSVYWYQQSLDQGLQFLIQYYNGEERAKGNILERFSAQQFPDLHSELNLSSLELGDSALYFCASSGYRGYNEQFFGPGTRLTVL.

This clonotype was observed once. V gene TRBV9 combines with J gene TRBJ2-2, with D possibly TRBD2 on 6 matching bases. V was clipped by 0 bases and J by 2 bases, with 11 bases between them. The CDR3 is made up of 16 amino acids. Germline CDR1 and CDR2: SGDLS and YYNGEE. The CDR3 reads CASSVAGTPNTGELFF. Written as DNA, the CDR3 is TGTGCCAGCAGCGTAGCAGGGACTCCTAACACCGGGGAGCTGTTTTTT.

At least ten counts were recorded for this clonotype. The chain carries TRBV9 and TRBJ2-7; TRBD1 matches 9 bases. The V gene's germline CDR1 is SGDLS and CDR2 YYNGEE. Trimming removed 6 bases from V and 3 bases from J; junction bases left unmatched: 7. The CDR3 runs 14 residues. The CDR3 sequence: CASTRGTGNYEQYF. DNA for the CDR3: TGTGCCAGCACCCGAGGGACAGGGAACTACGAGCAGTACTTC.

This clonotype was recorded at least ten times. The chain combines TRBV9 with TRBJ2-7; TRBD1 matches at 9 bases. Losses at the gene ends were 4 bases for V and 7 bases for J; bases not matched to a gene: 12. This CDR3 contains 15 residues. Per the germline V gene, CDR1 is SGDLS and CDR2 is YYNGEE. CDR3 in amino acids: CASSTGQGPFGEQYF. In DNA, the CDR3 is TGTGCCAGCAGCACCGGACAGGGGCCATTTGGGGAGCAGTACTTC.

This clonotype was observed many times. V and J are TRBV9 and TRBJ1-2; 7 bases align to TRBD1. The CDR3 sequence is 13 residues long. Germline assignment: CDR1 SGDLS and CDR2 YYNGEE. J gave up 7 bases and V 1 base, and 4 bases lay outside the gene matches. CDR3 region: CASSVQGGSGYTF. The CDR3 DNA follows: TGTGCCAGCAGCGTACAGGGGGGCAGTGGCTACACCTTC. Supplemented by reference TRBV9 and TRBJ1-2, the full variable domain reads DSGVTQTPKHLITATGQRVTLRCSPRSGDLSVYWYQQSLDQGLQFLIQYYNGEERAKGNILERFSAQQFPDLHSELNLSSLELGDSALYFCASSVQGGSGYTFGSGTRLTVV.

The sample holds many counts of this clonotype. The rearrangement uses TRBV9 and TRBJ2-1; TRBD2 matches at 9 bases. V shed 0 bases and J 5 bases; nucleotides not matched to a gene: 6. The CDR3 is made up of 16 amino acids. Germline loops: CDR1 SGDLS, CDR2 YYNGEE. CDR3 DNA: TGTGCCAGCAGCGTAGAAATAGCGGGGGAGAACAATGAGCAGTTCTTC. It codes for CASSVEIAGENNEQFF.

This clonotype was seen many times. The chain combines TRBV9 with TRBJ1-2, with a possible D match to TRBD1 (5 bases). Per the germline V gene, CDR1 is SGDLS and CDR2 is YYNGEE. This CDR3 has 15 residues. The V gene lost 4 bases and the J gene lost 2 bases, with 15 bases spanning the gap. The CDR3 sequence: CASSTTVDINYGYTF. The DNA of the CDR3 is TGTGCCAGCAGCACGACAGTGGACATAAACTATGGCTACACCTTC.

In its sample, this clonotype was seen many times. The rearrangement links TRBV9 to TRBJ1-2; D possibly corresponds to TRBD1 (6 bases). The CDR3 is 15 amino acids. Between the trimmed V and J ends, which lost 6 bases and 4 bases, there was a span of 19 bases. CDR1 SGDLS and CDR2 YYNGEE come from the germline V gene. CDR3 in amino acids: CASTSRQAGSYGYTF. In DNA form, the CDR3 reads TGTGCCAGCACCTCCCGACAGGCAGGGAGCTATGGCTACACCTTC. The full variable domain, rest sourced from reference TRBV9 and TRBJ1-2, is DSGVTQTPKHLITATGQRVTLRCSPRSGDLSVYWYQQSLDQGLQFLIQYYNGEERAKGNILERFSAQQFPDLHSELNLSSLELGDSALYFCASTSRQAGSYGYTFGSGTRLTVV.